The present T cell receptor beta chain was sequenced within a study of blood T cell repertoires in COVID-19. Two negative PCRs, clearance, or symptom resolution characterized the recovered Cohort 3 donors. Germline-derived CDR1 and CDR2 are LGHDT and YNNKEL (reference sequence). The CDR3 extends over 15 amino acids. Deletions cut 0 bases from V and 0 bases from J, with 7 bases between. Generated by immunoSEQ multiplex PCR, the TCRdb table keeps only in-frame clones and is missing some. The top ten hold approximately 5.4% of the sample, which has more than 300,000 clones, roughly four fifths seen once. This clone is a singleton in its sample.

The clonotype comes from a woman between 45 and 65 years old who had recovered from COVID-19. The chain links TRBV3-1 (or the pseudogene TRBV3-2) to TRBJ2-3; the D is unclear. Specimen: PBMCs or T cells enriched from blood (not recorded which). The CDR3 bases are TGTGCCAGCAGCCAAGATCCCAGGAGCACAGATACGCAGTATTTT. It encodes CASSQDPRSTDTQYF.